This T cell receptor beta chain appears in the sequencing data of a study of blood T cells in healthy people across ages. Those donating, healthy Caucasian individuals from Russia, were aged about 6 to 100. In its sample, this clonotype was seen a few times. At one boundary the junction diverges from the germline segment, which might be a read error. A sample-barcoded 5' primer and a J-beta primer mix were used in a second PCR of roughly 7 to 12 cycles. TCRdb fed the 5' RACE reads into MiXCR, producing one record per CDR3 protein. The sample has 1.5 million to 2 million distinct CDR3 sequences, about 31% seen once; the top ten hold around 11%. CDR3 length: 13 amino acids. Germline-derived CDR1 and CDR2 are ENHRY and SYGVKD.

The gene calls are TRBV10-3 and TRBJ1-3, with unresolved D. Sequenced: blood. The TCR sequence derives from a woman under 40 in good health. CDR3 region: CAVSEFAGNTIYF. The CDR3 coding sequence is TGTGCCGTCAGTGAATTTGCTGGAAACACCATATATTTT.